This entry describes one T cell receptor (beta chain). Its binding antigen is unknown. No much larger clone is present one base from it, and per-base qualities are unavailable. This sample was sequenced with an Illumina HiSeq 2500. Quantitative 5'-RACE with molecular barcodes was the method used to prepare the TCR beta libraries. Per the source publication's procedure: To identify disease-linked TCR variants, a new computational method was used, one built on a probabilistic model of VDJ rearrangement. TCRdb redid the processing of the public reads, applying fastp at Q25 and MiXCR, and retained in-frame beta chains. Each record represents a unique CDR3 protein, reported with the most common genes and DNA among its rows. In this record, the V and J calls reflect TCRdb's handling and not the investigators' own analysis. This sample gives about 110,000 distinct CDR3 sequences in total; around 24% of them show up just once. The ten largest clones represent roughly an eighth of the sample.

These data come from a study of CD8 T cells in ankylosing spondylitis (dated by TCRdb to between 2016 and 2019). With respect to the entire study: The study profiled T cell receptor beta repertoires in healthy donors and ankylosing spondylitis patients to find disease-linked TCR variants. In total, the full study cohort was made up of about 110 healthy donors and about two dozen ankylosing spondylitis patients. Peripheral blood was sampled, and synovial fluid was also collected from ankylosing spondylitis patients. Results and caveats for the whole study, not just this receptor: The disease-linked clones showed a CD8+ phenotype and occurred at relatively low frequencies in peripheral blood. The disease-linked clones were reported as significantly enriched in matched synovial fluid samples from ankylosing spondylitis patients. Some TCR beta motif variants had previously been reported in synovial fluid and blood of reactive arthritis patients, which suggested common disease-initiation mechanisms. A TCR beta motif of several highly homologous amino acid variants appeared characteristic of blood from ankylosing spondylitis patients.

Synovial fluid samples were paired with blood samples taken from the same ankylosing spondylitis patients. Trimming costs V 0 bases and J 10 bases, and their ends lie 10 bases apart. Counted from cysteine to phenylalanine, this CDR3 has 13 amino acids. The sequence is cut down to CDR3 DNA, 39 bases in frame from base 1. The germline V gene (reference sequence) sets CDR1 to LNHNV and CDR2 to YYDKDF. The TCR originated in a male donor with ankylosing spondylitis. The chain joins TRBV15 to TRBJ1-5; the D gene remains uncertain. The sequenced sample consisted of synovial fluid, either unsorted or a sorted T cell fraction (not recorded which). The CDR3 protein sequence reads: CATSRDQETPQHF. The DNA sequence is TGTGCCACCAGCAGAGATCAGGAAACACCCCAGCATTTT.